These T cell receptor beta chains were read from a single sample in a study of human T cells and chemical hapten exposure. TCRdb fed the RACE reads into MiXCR, producing one record per CDR3 protein. The sample consists of 80,000 to 100,000 distinct CDR3 sequences, approximately 9.3% of them appearing once. The material was whole blood, obtained in connection with sensitization to the hapten diphenylcyclopropenone (DPC). These receptor sequences come from a woman in her thirties or forties with alopecia areata. Some clones in this sample may be carry-over from other donors' samples. Both conserved end residues are part of each CDR3. The D gene is left open where the match is weak. Rows give clone size only sometimes, using once, few, many, or a class for an expanded clone.

many,TRBJ2-5,TRBV10-3,.,TGTGCCATCAGATCCGCGGGCCAAGAGACCCAGTACTTC,CAIRSAGQETQYF
many,TRBJ1-1,TRBV6-5,.,TGTGCCAGCAGTTACTCGATGGAGGGTAACACTGAAGCTTTCTTT,CASSYSMEGNTEAFF
.,TRBJ1-4,TRBV20-1,.,TGCAGTGCCCGACTGTGGGGACCTAATGAAAAACTGTTTTTT,CSARLWGPNEKLFF
.,TRBJ2-5,TRBV11-2,TRBD2,TGTGCCAGCAGCCCTAGCGGGAGGCGGACCCAGCACTTC,CASSPSGRRTQHF
many,TRBJ1-6,TRBV27,TRBD1,TGTGCCAGCAGTTTACGTCCGGGACAGGGATATTCACCCCTCCACTTT,CASSLRPGQGYSPLHF
.,TRBJ1-5,TRBV6-5,TRBD1,TGTGCCAGCAGTTCGGGACAGGGTTATCAGCCCCAGCATTTT,CASSSGQGYQPQHF
few,TRBJ2-3,TRBV7-6,.,TGTGCCAGCAGCTTGGGCCACAGCACAGATACGCAGTATTTT,CASSLGHSTDTQYF
many,TRBJ2-7,TRBV7-3,.,TGTGCCAGCAGCCCATCTAGCCGACCCTACGAGCAGTACTTC,CASSPSSRPYEQYF
many,TRBJ2-1,TRBV9,.,TGTGCCAGCAGCGTTTCGGGGAGGCCCCTCAATGAGCAGTTCTTC,CASSVSGRPLNEQFF
once,TRBJ2-7,TRBV28,TRBD2,TGTGCCAGCAGTTCTACTAGCGGGAATTACGAGCAGTACTTC,CASSSTSGNYEQYF
.,TRBJ2-7,TRBV27,TRBD1,TGTGCCAGCAGTTTACGGGACAGGGGATCCGCCTACGAGCAGTACTTC,CASSLRDRGSAYEQYF
few,TRBJ1-2,TRBV12-3/TRBV12-4,.,TGTGCCAGCAGTATTTTCCAGGGCCTATATGGCTACACCTTC,CASSIFQGLYGYTF
.,TRBJ2-2,TRBV6-5,.,TGTGCCAGCAGTTACTCGATAGGGGAGCTGTTTTTT,CASSYSIGELFF
.,TRBJ2-3,TRBV7-2,.,TGTGCCAGCAGCACCCGGACTGGTTCCGATACGCAGTATTTT,CASSTRTGSDTQYF
.,TRBJ2-1,TRBV6-2/TRBV6-3,.,TGTGCCAGCCGAAAAATTCCAGCGGGTGGCCACTATGAGCAGTTCTTC,CASRKIPAGGHYEQFF
many,TRBJ2-4,TRBV5-4,.,TGTGCCAGCAGCAAAGGGACGGAACGCGCCAAAAACATTCAGTACTTC,CASSKGTERAKNIQYF
.,TRBJ1-2,TRBV9,.,TGTGCCAGCAGCGTAACGACAGGACCTAACTATGGCTACACCTTC,CASSVTTGPNYGYTF
few,TRBJ2-7,TRBV24-1,TRBD2,TGTGCCACCAGTGATTCCAAGAGCGGGAGAGTCTACGAGCAGTACTTC,CATSDSKSGRVYEQYF
many,TRBJ2-2,TRBV5-6,.,TGTGCCAGCAGCTTGGCCGGTGTGAACACCGGGGAGCTGTTTTTT,CASSLAGVNTGELFF
few,TRBJ2-3,TRBV29-1,.,TGCAGCGGATCGTACACAGATACGCAGTATTTT,CSGSYTDTQYF
few,TRBJ1-1,TRBV29-1,.,TGCAGCGCGGGACACTTGAACACTGAAGCTTTCTTT,CSAGHLNTEAFF
.,TRBJ2-3,TRBV28,.,TGTGCCAGCAGGGGATCTACTACGCAGTATTTT,CASRGSTTQYF